This record looks at one T cell receptor beta chain sequence and its context. Its antigen is still unknown. This sample is drawn from a study of T cell responses to AZD1222 COVID-19 vaccine. The repertoire was sequenced with immunoSEQ multiplex PCR; TCRdb's copy has only in-frame clones and lacks some. This sample has about 150,000 clones, with about 89% found just once. Study-level points and caveats: Compared with day 0, the breadth and depth of the Spike-specific TCR repertoire rose significantly after two doses of AZD1222.

Pooled in the analysis were second doses at about 4 or about 12 weeks. The sequencing here drew on peripheral blood, taken 28 days after the second AZD1222 dose. The receptor's source is an adult who received the AZD1222 COVID-19 vaccine.

The CDR3 loop is CASGPGVSSYNEQFF. DNA of the CDR3: TGTGCCAGCGGCCCGGGGGTTAGCTCCTACAATGAGCAGTTCTTC. The chain employs TRBV5-6 and TRBJ2-1, with TRBD2 as a possible D gene (6 bases). Trimming shortened V by 7 bases and J by 0 bases, and 14 bases separated the two germline ends. The CDR3 contains 15 residues. Germline V gene data show CDR1 as SGHDT and CDR2 as YYEEEE.